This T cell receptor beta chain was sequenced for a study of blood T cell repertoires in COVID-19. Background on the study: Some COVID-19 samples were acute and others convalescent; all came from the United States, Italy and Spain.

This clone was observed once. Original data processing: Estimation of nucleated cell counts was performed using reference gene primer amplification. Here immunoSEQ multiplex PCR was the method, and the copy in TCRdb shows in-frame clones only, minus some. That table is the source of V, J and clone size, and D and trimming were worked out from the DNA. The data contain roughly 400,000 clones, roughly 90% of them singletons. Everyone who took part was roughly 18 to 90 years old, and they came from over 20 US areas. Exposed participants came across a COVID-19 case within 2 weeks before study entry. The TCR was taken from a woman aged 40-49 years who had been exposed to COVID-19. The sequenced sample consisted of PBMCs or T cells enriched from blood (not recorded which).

The CDR3 region has the DNA TGCGCCAGCAGCTTGGTTGCGGGATCCAATGAGCAGTTCTTC. The encoded protein is CASSLVAGSNEQFF. This chain connects TRBV5-1 to TRBJ2-1, with D perhaps matching TRBD2 (6 bases). CDR1 SGHRS and CDR2 YFSETQ come from the germline V gene. CDR3 size: 14 residues. With 0 bases removed from V and 6 bases from J, the gap between germline ends came to 10 bases.